Listed here is a single TCR beta chain. The antigen is undetermined. What was sequenced were expressed TCRB transcripts, since all of the isolated RNA had been reverse transcribed. The read count averaged roughly 4 million across naive, central memory and regulatory T cell samples. Profiled with immunoSEQ multiplex PCR; TCRdb holds only in-frame clones, not every one. Seen here are 450,000 to 600,000 clones, around 28% observed once, and the top ten hold about 0.06%. Sorting based on CD45RO/CCR7/CD25/CD127/CD95/CD27 separated CD4+ naive, central memory, regulatory and stem cell-like memory cells. This sample was included in a study of beta chain features in type 1 diabetes. General study findings and limits: TCRB CDR3 length was moderately but significantly reduced in all four CD4+ subsets of Type 1 diabetes patients. The naive, central memory and Treg TCRB repertoires showed an apparent similarity that was greater among patients than among healthy donors.

V trimming: 6 bases; J trimming: 1 base; junction bases outside the gene matches: 7. Germline CDR1 reads SGHTA; CDR2 reads FQGNSA. CDR3 length equals 15 residues. The chain uses TRBV7-2 and TRBJ2-7; 9 positions agree with TRBD1. The clonotype was recovered from a man younger than 35 in good health. The specimen was naive CD4+ T cells from blood. This CDR3 reads CASRPTGGLSYEQYF. In DNA, the CDR3 is TGTGCCAGCAGACCCACAGGGGGCCTTTCCTACGAGCAGTACTTC. The full variable domain, completed using reference TRBV7-2 and TRBJ2-7, is GAGVSQSPSNKVTEKGKDVELRCDPISGHTALYWYRQSLGQGLEFLIYFQGNSAPDKSGLPSDRFSAERTGGSVSTLTIQRTQQEDSAVYLCASRPTGGLSYEQYFGPGTRLTVT.